The T cell receptor (beta chain) described here comes from a study of vaccination effects on CD4 cells after COVID-19. Study summary: Either the BNT162b2 or mRNA-1273 vaccine was given to participants in two doses.

By proportion, this clone is medium-sized. Its antigen is currently unknown. CDR1 LGHDT and CDR2 YNNKEL come from the germline V gene (reference sequence). The V end was cut by 0 bases, the J end by 7 bases, with 12 bases between. The CDR3 runs to 14 residues. Culture proceeded for under twelve days, and CD4+ T cells were then isolated. The protocol was immunoSEQ multiplex PCR, while the TCRdb copy is restricted to in-frame clones and leaves out a portion. The sample consists of fewer than 35,000 clones, around 70% of them appearing once. The chain has TRBV3-1 (or the pseudogene TRBV3-2) and TRBJ1-2; D is uncertain. The specimen comprised CD4+ T cells from PBMCs cultured without peptide, sampled before COVID-19 vaccination. The TCR sequence derives from a human donor who received a COVID-19 vaccine. The CDR3 nucleotides are TGTGCCAGCAGCCAAGATCCACAGATTCCTGGCTACACCTTC. Translating it yields CASSQDPQIPGYTF.